This T cell receptor beta chain was identified during a study of T cell responses to AZD1222 COVID-19 vaccine. Trimming took 1 base from V and 3 from J, leaving 6 bases between them. This CDR3 contains 13 residues. Germline V gene data show CDR1 as LGHNA and CDR2 as YSLEER. This clone was picked up one time. TCRdb's copy holds only in-frame clones and misses some; the assay was immunoSEQ multiplex PCR. Here the sample spans approximately 190,000 clones, 80% to 95% being singletons. The chain links TRBV4-3 to TRBJ1-2; D is undetermined. This receptor was identified in an adult who received the AZD1222 COVID-19 vaccine. The specimen comprised peripheral blood, sampled 28 days after the second AZD1222 dose. For the CDR3, the DNA is TGCGCCAGCAGCCAAGGGAACCACTATGGCTACACCTTC. Protein: CASSQGNHYGYTF.